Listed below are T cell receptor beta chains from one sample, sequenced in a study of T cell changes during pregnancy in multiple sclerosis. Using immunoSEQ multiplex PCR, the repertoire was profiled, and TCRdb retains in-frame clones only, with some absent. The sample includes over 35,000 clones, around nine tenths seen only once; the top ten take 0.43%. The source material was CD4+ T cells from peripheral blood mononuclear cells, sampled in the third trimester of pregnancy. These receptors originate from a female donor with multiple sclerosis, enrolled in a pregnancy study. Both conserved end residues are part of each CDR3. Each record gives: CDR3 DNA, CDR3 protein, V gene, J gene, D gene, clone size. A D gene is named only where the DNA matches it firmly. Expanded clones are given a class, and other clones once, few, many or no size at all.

DNA: TGTGCCAGCAGTTATCGGCAGGGGGCTGAGGGCTACACCTTC; CDR3: CASSYRQGAEGYTF; V: TRBV6-6; J: TRBJ1-2; D: TRBD1; size: NA
DNA: TGTGCCAGCAAGGACGGATCGGAGGGGGCTATGAATACGGCGACCGGGGAGCTGTTTTTT; CDR3: CASKDGSEGAMNTATGELFF; V: TRBV27; J: TRBJ2-2; D: NA; size: NA
DNA: TGTGCCAGCAGCGAACAGGGGGGCACTGAAGCTTTCTTT; CDR3: CASSEQGGTEAFF; V: TRBV11-2; J: TRBJ1-1; D: TRBD1; size: few
DNA: TGTGCCATCAGTGACGCGATGAGGCTGGACACTGAAGCTTTCTTT; CDR3: CAISDAMRLDTEAFF; V: TRBV10-3; J: TRBJ1-1; D: NA; size: NA
DNA: TGCGCCAGCAGCCCCAGGACAGGTTTGGAAGAGACCCAGTACTTC; CDR3: CASSPRTGLEETQYF; V: TRBV5-1; J: TRBJ2-5; D: TRBD1; size: NA
DNA: TGTGCCAGTAGTAGAGTAGCGGGAGGGGCCGGGGAGCTGTTTTTT; CDR3: CASSRVAGGAGELFF; V: TRBV19; J: TRBJ2-2; D: TRBD2; size: NA
DNA: TGTGCCAGCAGAACAGGGGGCTCTGGGGCCAACGTCCTGACTTTC; CDR3: CASRTGGSGANVLTF; V: TRBV6-1; J: TRBJ2-6; D: TRBD1; size: NA
DNA: TGTGCCAGCAGCCGGACTAGCGGGAGCACCGGGGAGCTGTTTTTT; CDR3: CASSRTSGSTGELFF; V: TRBV11-1; J: TRBJ2-2; D: TRBD2; size: NA
DNA: TGTGCCAGCAGTTTAGCTACAGGGGGTTGGACCGGGGAGCTGTTTTTT; CDR3: CASSLATGGWTGELFF; V: TRBV5-6; J: TRBJ2-2; D: TRBD1; size: NA
DNA: TGTGCCAGCAGTTTATTCAGCGCGAGCTCCTACGAGCAGTACTTC; CDR3: CASSLFSASSYEQYF; V: TRBV28; J: TRBJ2-7; D: NA; size: NA